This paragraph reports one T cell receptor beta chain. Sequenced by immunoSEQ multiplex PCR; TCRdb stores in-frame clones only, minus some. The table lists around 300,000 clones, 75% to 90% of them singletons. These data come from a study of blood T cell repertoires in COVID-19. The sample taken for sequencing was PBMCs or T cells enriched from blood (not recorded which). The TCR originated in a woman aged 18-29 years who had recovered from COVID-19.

CDR3 nucleotides: TGTGCCAGCAGCTCAAACCCGACTGGCACAGATACGCAGTATTTT. As protein: CASSSNPTGTDTQYF. The V call is TRBV11-2, the J call TRBJ2-3; D not resolved. Per the germline V gene, CDR1 is SGHAT and CDR2 is FQNNGV. The CDR3 is 15 residues long. V lost 4 bases and J 1 base, leaving 12 bases between the germline ends.